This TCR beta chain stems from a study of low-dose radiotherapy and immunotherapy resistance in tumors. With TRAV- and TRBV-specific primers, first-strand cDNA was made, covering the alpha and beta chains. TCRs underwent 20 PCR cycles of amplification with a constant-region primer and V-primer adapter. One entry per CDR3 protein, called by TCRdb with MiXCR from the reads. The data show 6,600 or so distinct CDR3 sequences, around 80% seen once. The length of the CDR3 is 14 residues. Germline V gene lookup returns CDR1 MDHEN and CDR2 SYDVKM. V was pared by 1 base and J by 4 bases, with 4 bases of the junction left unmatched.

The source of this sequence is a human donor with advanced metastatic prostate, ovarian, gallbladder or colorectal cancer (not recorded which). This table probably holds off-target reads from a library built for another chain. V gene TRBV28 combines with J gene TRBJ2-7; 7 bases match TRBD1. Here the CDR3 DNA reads TGTGCCAGCAGTTTATCCGGGACAGAGTACGAGCAGTACTTC. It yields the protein CASSLSGTEYEQYF.